This section outlines one TCR beta chain sequence together with its context. Sequencing was performed with immunoSEQ multiplex PCR; in TCRdb, only in-frame clones are kept and a portion is missing. The profile shows approximately 110,000 clones, about nine tenths of them singletons. The entry originates in a study of control samples from healthy donors and cancer patients. The clonotype comes from a human donor in good health. The donor label of this sample is uncertain. Sequencing was performed on blood.

CDR3 nucleotides: TGTGCCAGCAGTTTCAGGGGGGAAGCTGAGCAGTTCTTC. Amino acids: CASSFRGEAEQFF. V is TRBV12-3 or TRBV12-4 and J is TRBJ2-1; D is possibly TRBD1 (7 bases). Trimming removed 3 bases at V and 9 bases at J, with 12 bases between. The CDR3 totals 13 residues.